This T cell receptor beta chain was retrieved from a study of cytomegalovirus exposure and HLA in healthy donors. For the study at large: As an earlier analysis found, roughly 180 million T cells yielded approximately 110 million unique TCR beta sequences. Study-level points and caveats: Earlier results showed most TCR beta V segments being productive about 87% or about 30% of the time. Being indistinguishable, some V segments were excluded, TRBV6-2 and TRBV6-3 among them.

Details on this clone: Its target is not known.

Researchers ran the PCR with 60 Vbeta and 13 Jbeta primers. Method: immunoSEQ multiplex PCR; TCRdb's copy keeps in-frame clones and lacks some. Of approximately 150,000 clones listed, approximately 81% are singletons. The CDR3 totals 15 residues. Germline values: CDR1 SNHLY, CDR2 FYNNEI. The ends were cut back, 7 bases at V and 4 bases at J, with 17 bases in the middle. The origin of this receptor is a woman younger than 45 in good health and CMV-seropositive. The sample comprised PBMCs. The V and J genes are TRBV2 and TRBJ1-5, with D tentatively TRBD1 (5 bases). The CDR3 loop reads CASTSLGQENQPQHF. In DNA, the CDR3 is TGTGCCAGCACCTCATTGGGGCAGGAAAATCAGCCCCAGCATTTT.